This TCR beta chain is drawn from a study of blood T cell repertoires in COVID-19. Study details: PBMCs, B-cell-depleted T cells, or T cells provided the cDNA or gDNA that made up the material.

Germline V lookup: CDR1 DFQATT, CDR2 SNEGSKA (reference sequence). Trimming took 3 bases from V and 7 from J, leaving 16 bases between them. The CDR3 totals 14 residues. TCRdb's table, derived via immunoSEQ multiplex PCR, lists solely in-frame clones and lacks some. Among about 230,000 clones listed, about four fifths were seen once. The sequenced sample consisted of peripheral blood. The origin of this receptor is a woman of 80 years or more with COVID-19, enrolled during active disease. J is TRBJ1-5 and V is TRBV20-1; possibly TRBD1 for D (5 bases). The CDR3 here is CSASMAGSNQPQHF. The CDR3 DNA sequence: TGCAGTGCTAGTATGGCAGGGTCTAACCAGCCCCAGCATTTT.